The 3 T cell receptor beta chains given below trace back to one sample, sequenced in a study of cytomegalovirus exposure and HLA in healthy donors. A multiplex PCR was run with 60 Vbeta primers and 13 Jbeta primers. This table comes from immunoSEQ multiplex PCR, and its TCRdb copy is limited to in-frame clones, with some not included. The data show about 72,000 clones, approximately 82% seen once. Sequenced input: PBMCs. The receptors come from a man younger than 35 in good health and CMV-seronegative.

The V gene is TRBV6-6, the J gene TRBJ2-5, with TRBD2 as a possible D gene (6 bases). TRBJ2-7 matches the DNA end more closely, so the J call is doubtful. Germline loops: CDR1 MNHNY, CDR2 SVGAGI (reference sequence). The CDR3 runs 13 residues. The CDR3 region is CASTGGPGYEQYF. The CDR3 bases are TGTGCCAGCACCGGGGGACCCGGCTACGAGCAGTACTTC.

This clone turned up a few times. The chain uses TRBV9 and TRBJ2-7; possible D gene TRBD2, 5 bases. The CDR3 runs to 16 residues. Germline CDR1 and CDR2: SGDLS and YYNGEE. V was trimmed by 0 bases and J by 2 bases, leaving 15 bases between them. CDR3 sequence: CASSVGGLGSTYEQYF. CDR3 nucleotide sequence: TGTGCCAGCAGCGTAGGCGGGTTGGGCAGTACCTACGAGCAGTACTTC.

The rearrangement uses TRBV30 and TRBJ1-2; 7 bases are a match to TRBD1. CDR1 is GTSNPN, CDR2 SVGIG, per germline (reference sequence). CDR3 length: 13 residues. V lost 3 bases and J lost 0; bases outside the gene matches: 1. CDR3 DNA sequence: TGTGCCTGGAGAGACAGGGCTAACTATGGCTACACCTTC. Translated: CAWRDRANYGYTF.